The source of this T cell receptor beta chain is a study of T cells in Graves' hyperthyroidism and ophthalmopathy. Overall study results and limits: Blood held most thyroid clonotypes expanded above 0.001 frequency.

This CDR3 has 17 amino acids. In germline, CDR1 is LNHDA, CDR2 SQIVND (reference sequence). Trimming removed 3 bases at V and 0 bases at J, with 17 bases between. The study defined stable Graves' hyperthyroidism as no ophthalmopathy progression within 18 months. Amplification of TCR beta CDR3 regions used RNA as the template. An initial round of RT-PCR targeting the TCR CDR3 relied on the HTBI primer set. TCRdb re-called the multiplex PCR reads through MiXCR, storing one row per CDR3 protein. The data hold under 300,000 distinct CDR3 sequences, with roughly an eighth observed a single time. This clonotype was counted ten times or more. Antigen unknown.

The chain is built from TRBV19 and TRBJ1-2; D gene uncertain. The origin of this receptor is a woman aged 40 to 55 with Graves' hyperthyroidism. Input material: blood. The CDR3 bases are TGTGCCAGTAGTATTTTGGGCAACGCGCCTACTAACTATGGCTACACCTTC. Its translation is CASSILGNAPTNYGYTF.